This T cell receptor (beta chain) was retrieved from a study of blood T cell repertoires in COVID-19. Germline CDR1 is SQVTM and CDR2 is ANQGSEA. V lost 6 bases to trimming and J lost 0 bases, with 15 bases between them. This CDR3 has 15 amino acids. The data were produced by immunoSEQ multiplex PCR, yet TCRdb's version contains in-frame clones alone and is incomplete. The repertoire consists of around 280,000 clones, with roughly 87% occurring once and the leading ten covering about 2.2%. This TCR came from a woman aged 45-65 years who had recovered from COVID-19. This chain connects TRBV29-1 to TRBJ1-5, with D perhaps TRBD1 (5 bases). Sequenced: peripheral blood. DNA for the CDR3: TGCAGCGTGACGACCGACAGTAATAGCAATCAGCCCCAGCATTTT. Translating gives CSVTTDSNSNQPQHF.